The 31 T cell receptor beta chains given below trace back to one sample, sequenced in a study of blood T cell repertoires in COVID-19. Sequenced by immunoSEQ multiplex PCR; TCRdb stores in-frame clones only, minus some. Found here are a few hundred thousand clones, about 85% of them singletons; the top ten hold 0.87%. The sample consisted of peripheral blood. The source of these receptors is a human donor with COVID-19, enrolled during active disease. The donor label of this sample is uncertain.

This chain joins TRBV9 and TRBJ2-1, with D maybe TRBD2 (5 bases). The germline CDR1 and CDR2 sequences are SGDLS and YYNGEE. V gave up 2 bases and J gave up 8 bases, with 11 bases separating them. There are 13 residues in the CDR3. CDR3 residues: CASSVLDGDEQFF. CDR3 sequence (DNA): TGTGCCAGCAGCGTGCTGGACGGGGATGAGCAGTTCTTC.

This clone showed up just a few times. The chain employs TRBV19 and TRBJ1-1, with 7 bases fitting TRBD1. CDR3 length: 14 residues. Trimming at V came to 6 bases and at J to 1 base, leaving 5 bases not matched to a gene. The germline V gene has CDR1 LNHDA and CDR2 SQIVND (reference sequence). CDR3 nucleotide sequence: TGTGCCAGTAGCCTAAGACAGGGGAACACTGAAGCTTTCTTT. It codes for CASSLRQGNTEAFF.

The V and J genes are TRBV28 and TRBJ2-3, with D possibly being TRBD2 (6 bases). Trimming stripped 7 bases from V and 1 base from J, with 24 bases between. In germline, CDR1 is MDHEN, CDR2 SYDVKM. The CDR3 has 18 amino acids. Written as DNA, the CDR3 is TGTGCCAGCATCCCCCTGGAGGGAGTAACGGGAGGCACAGATACGCAGTATTTT. Its protein is CASIPLEGVTGGTDTQYF. Full variable domain (missing parts from reference TRBV28 and TRBJ2-3): DVKVTQSSRYLVKRTGEKVFLECVQDMDHENMFWYRQDPGLGLRLIYFSYDVKMKEKGDIPEGYSVSREKKERFSLILESASTNQTSMYLCASIPLEGVTGGTDTQYFGPGTRLTVL.

V and J are TRBV9 and TRBJ1-2; D is uncertain. The CDR3 spans 16 residues. Germline V gene data show CDR1 as SGDLS and CDR2 as YYNGEE. Trimming removed 3 bases at V and 4 bases at J, with 19 bases between. The CDR3 loop is CASSGAASRRLYGYTF. DNA of the CDR3: TGTGCCAGCAGCGGCGCAGCGTCCCGCCGCCTCTATGGCTACACCTTC.

The chain carries TRBV30 and TRBJ2-6; TRBD1 agrees at 8 bases. The germline V gene has CDR1 GTSNPN and CDR2 SVGIG (reference sequence). This CDR3 is built from 14 residues. V lost 4 bases and J lost 2; bases outside the gene matches: 1. CDR3 nucleotides: TGTGCCTGGACAGGGGGCGCTGGGGCCAACGTCCTGACTTTC. It specifies CAWTGGAGANVLTF.

This chain connects TRBV29-1 to TRBJ1-1; D is uncertain. The CDR3 covers 14 residues. Germline V CDR1 and CDR2: SQVTM, ANQGSEA. V lost 0 bases and J 0 bases, leaving 8 bases between the germline ends. In DNA, the CDR3 is TGCAGCGTTGAAGACAGGTTGATGAACACTGAAGCTTTCTTT. Protein product: CSVEDRLMNTEAFF.

The chain combines TRBV10-3 with TRBJ1-2; weak D call: TRBD1 (5 bases). The length of the CDR3 is 13 residues. Germline V gives CDR1 ENHRY, CDR2 SYGVKD. Trimming pared 4 bases from V and 1 base from J, leaving 7 bases between. DNA for the CDR3: TGTGCCATCAGTGGGGGGGTTAACTATGGCTACACCTTC. Translated: CAISGGVNYGYTF.

The rearrangement links TRBV20-1 to TRBJ1-1; D perhaps matches TRBD1 (6 bases). The germline V gene has CDR1 DFQATT and CDR2 SNEGSKA (reference sequence). The CDR3 extends over 15 amino acids. V shed 3 bases and J shed 1 base, with 15 bases lying between them. For the CDR3, the DNA is TGCAGTGCTAGTAGCCCCCTCAGGGGGAACACTGAAGCTTTCTTT. This codes for CSASSPLRGNTEAFF.

This clone was recorded once. The chain joins TRBV27 to TRBJ2-5; a weak D match, TRBD1 (5 bases). This CDR3 spans 16 amino acids. CDR1 and CDR2 (germline): MNHEY, SMNVEV (reference sequence). The V end was cut by 6 bases, the J end by 5 bases, with 22 bases between. The DNA of the CDR3 is TGTGCCAGCAGCGCCCTCGGGCAGGGTTATCGGGAGACCCAGTACTTC. Residues: CASSALGQGYRETQYF.

The rearrangement links TRBV11-1 to TRBJ2-6; D remains ambiguous. The V gene lost 3 bases and the J gene lost 2 bases, with 8 bases spanning the gap. The CDR3 is 15 amino acids. Germline CDR1 is SGHAT and CDR2 is FQDESV (reference sequence). CDR3 DNA sequence: TGTGCCAGCAGCTTCACACGGGCTGGGGCCAACGTCCTGACTTTC. Residues: CASSFTRAGANVLTF.

This clone has only a few counts. The chain is built from TRBV19 and TRBJ2-7; D is perhaps TRBD2 (6 bases). Trimming took 3 bases from V and 2 from J, leaving 17 bases between them. CDR3 size: 16 residues. The germline V gene has CDR1 LNHDA and CDR2 SQIVND (reference sequence). This chain's CDR3 is CASSIQAGLGAYEQYF. For the CDR3, the DNA is TGTGCCAGTAGTATCCAGGCGGGGCTTGGGGCCTACGAGCAGTACTTC.

The genes are TRBV19 and TRBJ1-1; D is possibly TRBD1 (6 bases). The CDR3 loop spans 12 amino acids. Germline CDR1 is LNHDA and CDR2 is SQIVND (reference sequence). Trimming stripped 9 bases from V and 3 bases from J, with 11 bases between. CDR3 in DNA: TGTGCCAGCGACAGGCCGTACACTGAAGCTTTCTTT. Its protein product is CASDRPYTEAFF.

The V call is TRBV5-1, the J call TRBJ1-1; 7 nucleotides agree with TRBD1. Germline-derived CDR1 and CDR2 are SGHRS and YFSETQ. The CDR3 contains 14 residues. V lost 4 bases to trimming and J lost 3 bases; unmatched junction nucleotides: 6. CDR3 bases: TGCGCCAGCAGCGTATGGGACAGCGACACTGAAGCTTTCTTT. Its protein is CASSVWDSDTEAFF.

The rearrangement links TRBV2 to TRBJ1-4; D gene uncertain. V lost 3 bases to trimming and J lost 3 bases, with 14 bases between them. The CDR3 sequence is 16 residues long. CDR1 and CDR2 from the germline V gene are SNHLY and FYNNEI. As DNA, the CDR3 is TGTGCCAGCAGTGATTCCTCCATGACTTCTAATGAAAAACTGTTTTTT. The encoded protein is CASSDSSMTSNEKLFF.

The chain recombines TRBV12-5 with TRBJ1-5, with D possibly being TRBD1 (5 bases). Germline V CDR1 and CDR2: LGHNT, FRNRAP. Trimming took 6 bases from V and 0 from J, leaving 9 bases between them. CDR3 length equals 14 residues. The CDR3 reads CASGGRDSNQPQHF. CDR3 sequence (DNA): TGTGCTAGTGGGGGGCGGGATAGCAATCAGCCCCAGCATTTT.

The V and J genes are TRBV5-8 and TRBJ1-1, with D uncertain. Trimming removed 1 base at V and 8 bases at J, with 15 bases between. Germline values: CDR1 SGHTS, CDR2 YDEGEE. The CDR3 is 14 residues long. The CDR3 region is CASSLQNSRLEAFF. In nucleotides, the CDR3 is TGTGCCAGCAGCTTGCAGAATAGCCGCCTAGAAGCTTTCTTT.

This CDR3 is CASSPRGAGASSYNEQFF. CDR3 in DNA: TGCGCCAGCAGCCCCAGGGGGGCAGGGGCGAGCTCCTACAATGAGCAGTTCTTC. This sequence joins TRBV4-1 and TRBJ2-1, with D possibly being TRBD1 (7 bases). Trimming took off 4 bases at V and 0 bases at J, with 19 bases between the two ends. The CDR3 loop spans 18 amino acids. In germline, CDR1 is MGHRA, CDR2 YSYEKL.

The rearrangement joins TRBV7-6 to TRBJ2-3; TRBD2 agrees at 13 bases. The germline V gene encodes CDR1 SGHVS and CDR2 FNYEAQ. The junction had 9 bases not matched to a gene; V was cut back by 4 bases and J by 8 bases. The CDR3 runs 16 residues. CDR3 DNA sequence: TGTGCCAGCAGCTCACTAGCGGGAGGGCCTACCGGTACGCAGTATTTT. It specifies CASSSLAGGPTGTQYF.

V usage is TRBV19 and J usage is TRBJ2-3; 7 bases fit TRBD1. V was clipped by 1 base and J by 6 bases; unmatched bases: 1. This CDR3 is built from 13 residues. Germline values: CDR1 LNHDA, CDR2 SQIVND (reference sequence). In DNA form, the CDR3 reads TGTGCCAGTAGTATAGGGGGACAGGATACGCAGTATTTT. Protein product: CASSIGGQDTQYF.

This clone has only a few counts. The same CDR3 is also encoded by other DNA sequences in this sample. V and J are TRBV5-1 and TRBJ2-1; the D gene is possibly TRBD2 (6 bases). From germline, CDR1 is SGHRS and CDR2 YFSETQ. V lost 0 bases to trimming and J lost 4 bases, with 11 bases between them. The CDR3 contains 15 residues. CDR3 amino acids: CASSLEGLEYNEQFF. CDR3 nucleotides: TGCGCCAGCAGCTTGGAGGGACTGGAATACAATGAGCAGTTCTTC. Drawing the rest from reference TRBV5-1 and TRBJ2-1, the complete variable domain is KAGVTQTPRYLIKTRGQQVTLSCSPISGHRSVSWYQQTPGQGLQFLFEYFSETQRNKGNFPGRFSGRQFSNSRSEMNVSTLELGDSALYLCASSLEGLEYNEQFFGPGTRLTVL.

J is TRBJ2-7 and V is TRBV5-4, with D possibly being TRBD2 (5 bases). The CDR3 has 11 amino acids. Trimming removed 7 bases from V and 2 bases from J, with 7 bases in between. CDR1 and CDR2 from the germline V gene are SGHNT and YYREEE (reference sequence). The DNA of the CDR3 is TGTGCCAGCCGGGGAGCCTACGAGCAGTACTTC. Translated: CASRGAYEQYF.

This clone was counted a few times. The gene calls are TRBV19 and TRBJ2-1; TRBD2 matches at 8 bases. Germline CDR1 and CDR2: LNHDA and SQIVND (reference sequence). V was pared by 6 bases and J by 7 bases, with 11 bases of the junction left unmatched. This CDR3 spans 15 amino acids. The CDR3 region has the DNA TGTGCCAGTAGGAGGGCGGGAGGTATCGGTAATGAGCAGTTCTTC. It codes for CASRRAGGIGNEQFF.

CDR3 sequence (DNA): TGTGCCAGTACCCCACTTGGGGGGGCGCGTAGTGAAGCTTTCTTT. This codes for CASTPLGGARSEAFF. The rearrangement links TRBV19 to TRBJ1-1; tentatively, D is TRBD1 (6 bases). V was pared by 7 bases and J by 7 bases, with 22 bases between. Germline assignment: CDR1 LNHDA and CDR2 SQIVND (reference sequence). The CDR3 loop spans 15 amino acids.

The gene calls are TRBV9 and TRBJ1-2; D perhaps matches TRBD1 (5 bases). The CDR3 totals 18 residues. Germline V gene data show CDR1 as SGDLS and CDR2 as YYNGEE. V gave up 0 bases and J gave up 4 bases, with 22 bases separating them. CDR3 nucleotide sequence: TGTGCCAGCAGCGTAGGGGGAGGGAGGGGCTCGCTCGGCTATGGCTACACCTTC. Protein: CASSVGGGRGSLGYGYTF.

The chain carries TRBV19 and TRBJ1-2; 8 nucleotides match TRBD1. V was clipped by 4 bases and J by 2 bases; unmatched bases: 3. There are 14 residues in the CDR3. Germline lookup yields CDR1 LNHDA and CDR2 SQIVND (reference sequence). CDR3: CASSRWTGNYGYTF. The CDR3, as DNA: TGTGCCAGTAGTAGATGGACAGGGAACTATGGCTACACCTTC.

The rearrangement uses TRBV7-3 and TRBJ2-4; D perhaps matches TRBD2 (6 bases). The length of the CDR3 is 15 residues. Germline V lookup: CDR1 SGHTA, CDR2 FQGTGA. V lost 5 bases to trimming and J lost 5 bases, with 16 bases between them. CDR3 DNA sequence: TGTGCCAGCAGCCCCGGAAGTCCGGGGGAAAACATTCAGTACTTC. Protein: CASSPGSPGENIQYF.

This clone was seen only once. The V and J genes are TRBV18 and TRBJ1-1; tentatively, D is TRBD1 (6 bases). Trimming left V 1 base short and J 6 bases short, with 15 bases between. Germline lookup yields CDR1 KGHSH and CDR2 LQKENI. The CDR3 length is 15 residues. In nucleotides, the CDR3 is TGTGCCAGCTCACCACTACAGGGAAGGGACGCTGAAGCTTTCTTT. Protein sequence: CASSPLQGRDAEAFF.

The chain uses TRBV24-1 and TRBJ1-3; no clear D gene. V was clipped by 8 bases and J by 0 bases, with 13 bases between them. The CDR3 totals 15 residues. The germline V gene encodes CDR1 KGHDR and CDR2 SFDVKD. As DNA, the CDR3 is TGTGCCACCAAGAGTTGGCGGATCTCTGGAAACACCATATATTTT. It is translated as CATKSWRISGNTIYF.

This rearrangement joins TRBV11-2 to TRBJ2-2; 7 bases line up with TRBD2. The germline V gene encodes CDR1 SGHAT and CDR2 FQNNGV. V gave up 5 bases and J gave up 6 bases; unmatched junction bases: 6. The CDR3 loop spans 14 amino acids. The chain's CDR3 is CASSLRGGAGELFF. The DNA of the CDR3 is TGTGCCAGCAGCCTACGCGGGGGTGCCGGGGAGCTGTTTTTT. Combining the CDR3 with reference TRBV11-2 and TRBJ2-2 gives the whole variable domain EAGVAQSPRYKIIEKRQSVAFWCNPISGHATLYWYQQILGQGPKLLIQFQNNGVVDDSQLPKDRFSAERLKGVDSTLKIQPAKLEDSAVYLCASSLRGGAGELFFGEGSRLTVL.

The chain links TRBV2 to TRBJ1-1; D is possibly TRBD1 (5 bases). CDR3 length: 15 amino acids. Trimming stripped 9 bases from V and 2 bases from J, with 19 bases between. The germline CDR1 and CDR2 sequences are SNHLY and FYNNEI. In nucleotides, the CDR3 is TGTGCCAGTGGGGGGATGACAGTCTTAAACACTGAAGCTTTCTTT. Encoded protein: CASGGMTVLNTEAFF.

The chain employs TRBV7-2 and TRBJ2-2; D is perhaps TRBD2 (6 bases). The CDR3 is 15 residues long. CDR1 and CDR2 from the germline V gene are SGHTA and FQGNSA. V was clipped by 1 base and J by 4 bases, with 10 bases between them. CDR3 region: CASSLGGGSTGELFF. The CDR3 bases are TGTGCCAGCAGCTTAGGAGGAGGGAGCACCGGGGAGCTGTTTTTT. Using reference TRBV7-2 and TRBJ2-2 for the parts outside the CDR3, the full variable domain is GAGVSQSPSNKVTEKGKDVELRCDPISGHTALYWYRQSLGQGLEFLIYFQGNSAPDKSGLPSDRFSAERTGGSVSTLTIQRTQQEDSAVYLCASSLGGGSTGELFFGEGSRLTVL.